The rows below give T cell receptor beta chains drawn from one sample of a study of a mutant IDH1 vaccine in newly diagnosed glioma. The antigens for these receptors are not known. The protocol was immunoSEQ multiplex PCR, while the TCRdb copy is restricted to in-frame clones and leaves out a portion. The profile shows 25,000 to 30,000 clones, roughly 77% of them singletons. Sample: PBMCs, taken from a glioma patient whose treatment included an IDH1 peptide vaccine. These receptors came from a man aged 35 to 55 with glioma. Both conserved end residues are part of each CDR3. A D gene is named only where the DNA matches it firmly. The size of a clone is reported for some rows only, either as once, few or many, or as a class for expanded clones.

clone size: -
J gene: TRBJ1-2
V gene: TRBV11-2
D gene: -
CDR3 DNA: TGTGCCAGCAGGCGATTAGAGGAGGATGGCTACACCTTC
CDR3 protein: CASRRLEEDGYTF

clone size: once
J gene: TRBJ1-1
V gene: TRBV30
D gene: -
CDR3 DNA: TGTGCCTGGAGTGCCTGGCTTAACACTGAAGCTTTCTTT
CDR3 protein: CAWSAWLNTEAFF

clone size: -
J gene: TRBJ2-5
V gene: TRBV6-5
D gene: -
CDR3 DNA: TGTGCCAGCAGTTACTCCCTGGGGACCCAGTACTTC
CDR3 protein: CASSYSLGTQYF

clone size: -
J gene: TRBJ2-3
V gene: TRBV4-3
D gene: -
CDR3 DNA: TGCGCCAGCAGCCATTATGGGCAGGGCCGTGACGATACGCAGTATTTT
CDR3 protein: CASSHYGQGRDDTQYF

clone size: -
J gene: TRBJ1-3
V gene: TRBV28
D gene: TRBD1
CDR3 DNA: TGTGCCAGCAGTTCGTCGACAGGGGGCCTGAACACCATATATTTT
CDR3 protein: CASSSSTGGLNTIYF

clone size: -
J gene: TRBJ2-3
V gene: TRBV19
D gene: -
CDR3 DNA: TGTGCCAGTAGTAGCGGCAGCACAGATACGCAGTATTTT
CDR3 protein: CASSSGSTDTQYF

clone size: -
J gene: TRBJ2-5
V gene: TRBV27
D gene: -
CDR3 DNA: TGTGCCAGCAGTTCATTTAAGCCCCAAGGGCCCCAAGAGACCCAGTACTTC
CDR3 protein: CASSSFKPQGPQETQYF

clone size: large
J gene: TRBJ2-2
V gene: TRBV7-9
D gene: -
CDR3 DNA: TGTGCCTCGGGTGGCGGTCTTCACACCGGGGAGCTGTTTTTT
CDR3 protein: CASGGGLHTGELFF

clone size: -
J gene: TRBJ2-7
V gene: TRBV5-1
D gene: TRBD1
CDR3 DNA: TGCGCCAGCAGCTCCGGGGACAGGGGAGGGTACGAGCAGTACTTC
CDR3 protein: CASSSGDRGGYEQYF

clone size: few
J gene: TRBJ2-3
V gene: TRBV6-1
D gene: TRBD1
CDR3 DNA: TGTGCCAGCAGTGAGGGGACAGGGGGCGCAGATACGCAGTATTTT
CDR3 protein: CASSEGTGGADTQYF

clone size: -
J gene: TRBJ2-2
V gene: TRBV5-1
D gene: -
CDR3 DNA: TGCGCCAGCACCACGGAGATGGGGACCGGGGAGCTGTTTTTT
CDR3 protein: CASTTEMGTGELFF

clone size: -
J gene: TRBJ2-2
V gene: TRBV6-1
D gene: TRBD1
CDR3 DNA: TGTGCCAGCAGTGTGGGACAGGGGTCGATCGGGGAGCTGTTTTTT
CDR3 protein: CASSVGQGSIGELFF

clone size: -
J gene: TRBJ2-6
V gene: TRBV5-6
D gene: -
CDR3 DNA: TGTGCCAGCAGCTTGCCGGGACATGCTCGATTGTCTGGGGCCAACGTCCTGACTTTC
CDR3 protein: CASSLPGHARLSGANVLTF

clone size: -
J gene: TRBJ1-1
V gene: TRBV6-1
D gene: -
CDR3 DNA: TGTGCCAGCAGTCCCGCCCCCGGGAACACTGAAGCTTTCTTT
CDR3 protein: CASSPAPGNTEAFF

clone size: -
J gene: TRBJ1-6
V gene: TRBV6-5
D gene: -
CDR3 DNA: TGTGCCAGCAGTTACTCACAGGTTGGGTATTCACCCCTCCACTTT
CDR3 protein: CASSYSQVGYSPLHF

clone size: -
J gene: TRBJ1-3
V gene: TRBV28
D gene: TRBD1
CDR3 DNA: TGTGCCAGCAGTCGTACAGGGGTTACTGGAAACACCATATATTTT
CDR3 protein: CASSRTGVTGNTIYF

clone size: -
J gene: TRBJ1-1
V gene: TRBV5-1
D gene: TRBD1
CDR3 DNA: TGCGCCAGCAGCTTATACAGGGGCGAAACTGAAGCTTTCTTT
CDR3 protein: CASSLYRGETEAFF

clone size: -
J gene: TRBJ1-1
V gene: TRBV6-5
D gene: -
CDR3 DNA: TGTGCCAGCAGTTACTCGAAATTGGGGAACACTGAAGCTTTCTTT
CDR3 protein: CASSYSKLGNTEAFF

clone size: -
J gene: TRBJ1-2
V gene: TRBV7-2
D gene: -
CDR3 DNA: TGTGCCAGCAGCTTAGTGGTCGTGGGCTACACCTTC
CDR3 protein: CASSLVVVGYTF

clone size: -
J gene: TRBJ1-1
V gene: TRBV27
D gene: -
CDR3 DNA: TGTGCCAGCAGTTGGGGAGGGACGGGGAGCACTGAAGCTTTCTTT
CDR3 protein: CASSWGGTGSTEAFF

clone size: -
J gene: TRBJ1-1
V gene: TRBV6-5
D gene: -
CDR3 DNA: TGTGCCAGCAGCTCTTCGGGGTCCCCGGACACTGAAGCTTTCTTT
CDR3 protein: CASSSSGSPDTEAFF

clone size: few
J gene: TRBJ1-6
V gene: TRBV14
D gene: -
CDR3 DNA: TGTGCCAGCAGCCAACACCTGGACGGTTATAATTCACCCCTCCACTTT
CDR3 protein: CASSQHLDGYNSPLHF

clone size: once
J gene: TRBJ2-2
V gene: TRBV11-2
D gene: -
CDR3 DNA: TGTGCCAGCAGCCAGAACAGGGTAACGAACACCGGGGAGCTGTTTTTT
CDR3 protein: CASSQNRVTNTGELFF

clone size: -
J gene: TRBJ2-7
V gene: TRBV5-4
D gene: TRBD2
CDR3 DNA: TGTGCCAGCAGCGGACTAGGCTACGAGCAGTACTTC
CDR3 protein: CASSGLGYEQYF

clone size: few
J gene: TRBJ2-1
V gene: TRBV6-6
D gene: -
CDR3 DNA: TGTGCCAGCAGAGAAGGGGGGAGGGCCTACAATGAGCAGTTCTTC
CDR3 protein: CASREGGRAYNEQFF

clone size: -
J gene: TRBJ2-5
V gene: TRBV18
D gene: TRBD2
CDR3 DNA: TGTGCCAGCTCGCCGCCGGGACTAACGGGGGAGACCCAGTACTTC
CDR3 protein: CASSPPGLTGETQYF

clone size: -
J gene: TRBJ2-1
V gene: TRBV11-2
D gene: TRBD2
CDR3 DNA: TGTGCCAGCAGCTTTGTGAGCGGGAGCAATGAGCAGTTCTTC
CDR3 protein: CASSFVSGSNEQFF

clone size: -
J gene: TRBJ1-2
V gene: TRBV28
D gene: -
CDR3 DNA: TGTGCCAGCAGTTTGGGGGGACATAAAGATGGCTACACCTTC
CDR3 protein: CASSLGGHKDGYTF

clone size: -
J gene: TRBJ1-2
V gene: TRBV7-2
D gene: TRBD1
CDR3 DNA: TGTGCCAGCAGCCCAGGGGGCGACTATGGCTACACCTTC
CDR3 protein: CASSPGGDYGYTF

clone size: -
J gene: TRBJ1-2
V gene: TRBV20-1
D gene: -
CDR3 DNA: TGCAGGGTCGAAGGGGAAGGCTACACCTTC
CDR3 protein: CRVEGEGYTF

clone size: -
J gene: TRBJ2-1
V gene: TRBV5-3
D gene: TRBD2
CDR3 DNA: TGTGCCAGCAGCTTGGGACTAGCGGCCTACAATGAGCAGTTCTTC
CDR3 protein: CASSLGLAAYNEQFF

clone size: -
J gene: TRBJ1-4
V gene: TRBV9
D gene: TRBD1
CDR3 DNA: TGTGCCAGCAGCGTAGGGGGACAGCTTAATGAAAAACTGTTTTTT
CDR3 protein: CASSVGGQLNEKLFF

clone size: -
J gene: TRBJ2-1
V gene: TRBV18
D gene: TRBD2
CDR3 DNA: TGTGCCAGCTCACGGGGAGGGACTAGCGGGAGCTCCTACAATGAGCAGTTCTTC
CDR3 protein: CASSRGGTSGSSYNEQFF

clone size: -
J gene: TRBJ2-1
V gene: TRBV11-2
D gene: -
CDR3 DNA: TGTGCCAGCAGCTTCCGACGGTTGTCTACTAATGAGCAGTTCTTC
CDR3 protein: CASSFRRLSTNEQFF

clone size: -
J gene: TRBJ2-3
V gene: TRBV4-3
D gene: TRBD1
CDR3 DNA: TGCGCCAGCAGCCAAGGCCAGGACAGGGCCATAGATACGCAGTATTTT
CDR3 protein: CASSQGQDRAIDTQYF

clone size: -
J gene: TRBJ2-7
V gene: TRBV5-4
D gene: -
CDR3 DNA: TGTGCCAGCAGCTTGGCGCCAGGGTCGATCGAGCAGTACTTC
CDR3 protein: CASSLAPGSIEQYF

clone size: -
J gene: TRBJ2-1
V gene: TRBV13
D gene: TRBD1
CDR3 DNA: TGTGCCAGCAGCTTAGGGGCAGGGGGTTCCAATGAGCAGTTCTTC
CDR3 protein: CASSLGAGGSNEQFF

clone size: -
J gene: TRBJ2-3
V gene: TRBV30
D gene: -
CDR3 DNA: TGTGCCTGGAGTGTATACACCAAGCAGGGACAGTATTTT
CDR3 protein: CAWSVYTKQGQYF

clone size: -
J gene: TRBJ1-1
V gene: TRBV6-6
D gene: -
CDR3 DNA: TGTGCCAGCAGTTGGGAGGGGGCTGAAGCTTTCTTT
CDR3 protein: CASSWEGAEAFF

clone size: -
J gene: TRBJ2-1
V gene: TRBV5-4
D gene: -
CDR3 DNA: TGTGCCAGCAGCTTGAGCCCTTCCAATGAGCAGTTCTTC
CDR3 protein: CASSLSPSNEQFF

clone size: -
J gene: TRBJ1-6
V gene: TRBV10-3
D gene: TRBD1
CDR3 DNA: TGTGCCATCAGCGCCGGGACAGTTAGTTCCCTCCACTTT
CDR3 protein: CAISAGTVSSLHF

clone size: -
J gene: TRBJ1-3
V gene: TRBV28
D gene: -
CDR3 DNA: TGTGCCACCCTGGGGGAAAACACCATATATTTT
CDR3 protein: CATLGENTIYF